The clone carrying this T cell receptor beta chain was counted many times. Its matching antigen is unknown. CDR1 is ENHRY, CDR2 SYGVKD, per germline. This CDR3 has 12 residues. V was trimmed by 6 bases and J by 5 bases, leaving 11 bases between them. Preparing the TCRbeta library involved the use of unique molecular identifiers. One entry per CDR3 protein results from TCRdb running MiXCR on the PCR reads. The table records about 640,000 distinct CDR3 sequences, over 10% of them present only once. This sample was taken from a study of T-cell reconstitution after alpha-beta-depleted transplantation in children. General study findings and limits: At day 60, the high TCRbeta diversity found in some patients originated from recipient T cells and thymic progenitors that had survived. There were reportedly several hundred expanded graft clones from which alpha-beta T cells came about two months after transplant. After one year, T-cell counts and TCRbeta diversity mostly came from new T cells.

V and J are TRBV10-3 and TRBJ2-7; tentative D call: TRBD1 (6 bases). The specimen was PBMCs, mostly from graft donor cells, collected 360 days after TCRalphabeta/CD19-depleted stem cell transplant. The TCR sequence derives from a male patient between 10 and 17 years old who had a stem cell transplant for acute myeloid leukemia, so the T cells may come from the graft donor. The CDR3 reads CAIRDSRDEQYF. CDR3 DNA sequence: TGTGCCATCAGGGACAGCCGGGACGAGCAGTACTTC.